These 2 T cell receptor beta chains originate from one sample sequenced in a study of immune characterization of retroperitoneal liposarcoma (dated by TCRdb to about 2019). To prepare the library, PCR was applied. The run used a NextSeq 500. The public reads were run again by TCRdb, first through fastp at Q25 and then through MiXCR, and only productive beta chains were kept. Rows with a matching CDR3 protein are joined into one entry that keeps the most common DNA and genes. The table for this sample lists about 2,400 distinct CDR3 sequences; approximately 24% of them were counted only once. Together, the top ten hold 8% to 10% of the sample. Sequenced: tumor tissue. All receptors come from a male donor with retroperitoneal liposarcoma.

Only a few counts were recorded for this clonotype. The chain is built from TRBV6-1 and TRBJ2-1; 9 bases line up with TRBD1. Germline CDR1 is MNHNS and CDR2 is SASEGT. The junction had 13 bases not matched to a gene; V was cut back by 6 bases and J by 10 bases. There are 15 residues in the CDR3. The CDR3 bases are TGTGCCAGCAGGATAGGACAGGGGACCACCTACGAGCAGTTCTTC. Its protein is CASRIGQGTTYEQFF.

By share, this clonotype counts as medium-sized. DNA for the CDR3: TGTGCCAGCAGTCCCCGGGTCGGATACTCCTACGAGCAGTACTTC. It is translated as CASSPRVGYSYEQYF. The rearrangement joins TRBV6-1 to TRBJ2-1; D is unclear. The DNA end is more similar to TRBJ2-7, so the J call may be wrong. The CDR3 is 15 residues long. Germline CDR1 and CDR2: MNHNS and SASEGT.